This T cell receptor (beta chain) appears in the sequencing data of a study of early T cells in non-severe SARS-CoV-2 infection. TCRdb processed the 5' RACE reads anew with MiXCR; each CDR3 protein has one entry. The data contain approximately 56,000 distinct CDR3 sequences, over 9.5% of them singletons. The sample holds many counts of this clonotype. With 0 bases removed from V and 1 base from J, the gap between germline ends came to 3 bases. There are 14 residues in the CDR3. V usage is TRBV12-3 or TRBV12-4 and J usage is TRBJ2-2; no firm D call. Sequenced: whole blood. This sequence originates from an adult who was a healthcare worker with PCR-confirmed SARS-CoV-2 infection or an uninfected control (not recorded which). CDR3 protein: CASSLAGNTGELFF. CDR3 coding DNA: TGTGCCAGCAGTTTAGCCGGGAACACCGGGGAGCTGTTTTTT.